This T cell receptor (beta chain) comes out of a study of T cells in Graves' hyperthyroidism and ophthalmopathy. This clonotype was observed at least ten times. A patient was excluded if there was uncontrolled infection, other autoimmune disease, pregnancy or lactation. The CDR3 consists of 15 residues. V was trimmed by 5 bases and J by 3 bases, leaving 19 bases between them. The germline V gene encodes CDR1 DFQATT and CDR2 SNEGSKA (reference sequence). What was amplified from RNA transcripts were TCR beta CDR3 regions. HTBI primers drove first-round RT-PCR of the TCR CDR3. TCRdb passed the multiplex PCR reads through MiXCR, listing each CDR3 protein once. The sample records fewer than 700,000 distinct CDR3 sequences, more than 15% being singletons.

Sequencing used blood. This chain connects TRBV20-1 to TRBJ1-1; D perhaps matches TRBD1 (6 bases). The receptor comes from a woman aged 18-29 years with Graves' ophthalmopathy. CDR3 coding DNA: TGCAGTGCTTCGAGTGCATCAGGGGTGGACACTGAAGCTTTCTTT. This codes for CSASSASGVDTEAFF.